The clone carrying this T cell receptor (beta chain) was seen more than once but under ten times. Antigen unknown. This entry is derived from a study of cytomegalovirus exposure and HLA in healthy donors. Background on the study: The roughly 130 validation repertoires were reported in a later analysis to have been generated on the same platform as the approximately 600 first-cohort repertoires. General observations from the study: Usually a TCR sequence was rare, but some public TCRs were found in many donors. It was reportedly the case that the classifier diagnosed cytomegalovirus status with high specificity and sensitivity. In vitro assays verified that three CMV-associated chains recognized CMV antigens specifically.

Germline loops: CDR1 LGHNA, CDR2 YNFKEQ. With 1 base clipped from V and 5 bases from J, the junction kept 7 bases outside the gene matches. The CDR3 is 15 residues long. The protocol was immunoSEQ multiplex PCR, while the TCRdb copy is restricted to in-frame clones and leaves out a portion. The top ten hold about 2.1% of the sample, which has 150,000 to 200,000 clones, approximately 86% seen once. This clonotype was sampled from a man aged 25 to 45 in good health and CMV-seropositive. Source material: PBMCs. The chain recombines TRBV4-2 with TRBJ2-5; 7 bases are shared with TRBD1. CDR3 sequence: CASSQADRDRETQYF. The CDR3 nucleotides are TGTGCCAGCAGCCAAGCAGACAGGGACCGGGAGACCCAGTACTTC.